This is a list of T cell receptor beta chains from one sample in a study of cytomegalovirus exposure and HLA in healthy donors. Sequencing was performed with immunoSEQ multiplex PCR; in TCRdb, only in-frame clones are kept and a portion is missing. Counted here are around 110,000 clones, around 79% occurring once; the ten biggest clones make up roughly 3.6%. The sample comprised PBMCs. Source of these receptors: a man aged 55 to 70 in good health and CMV-seronegative. Each CDR3 is given with its conserved first and last residue. D genes are given only for firm matches. The size of a clone is reported for some rows only, either as once, few or many, or as a class for expanded clones.

TRBV7-9	NA	TRBD1	TRBJ1-1	CASSRKTGTGDTEAFF	TGTGCCAGCAGCCGAAAAACCGGGACAGGGGACACTGAAGCTTTCTTT
TRBV7-6	NA	NA	TRBJ2-2	CASSPGGAGTGELFF	TGTGCCAGCAGCCCCGGCGGGGCAGGTACCGGGGAGCTGTTTTTT
TRBV29-1	NA	NA	TRBJ1-1	CSAGTFRDTEAFF	TGCAGCGCTGGGACTTTTAGGGACACTGAAGCTTTCTTT
TRBV11-3	NA	NA	TRBJ2-3	CASSLGTGFSTDTQYF	TGTGCCAGCAGCTTAGGTACAGGATTTAGCACAGATACGCAGTATTTT
TRBV6-6	few	NA	TRBJ1-1	CASSYYGQNTEAFF	TGTGCCAGCAGTTACTACGGACAGAACACTGAAGCTTTCTTT
TRBV6-6	NA	TRBD1	TRBJ2-1	CASSQTGDTTPRQFF	TGTGCCAGCAGTCAAACAGGGGACACAACCCCAAGGCAGTTCTTC
TRBV5-6	NA	NA	TRBJ2-3	CASSFERDTQYF	TGTGCCAGCAGCTTTGAGCGAGATACGCAGTATTTT
TRBV6-1	few	TRBD1	TRBJ2-7	CASKRQGADEQYF	TGTGCCAGTAAAAGACAGGGGGCGGACGAGCAGTACTTC
TRBV6-5	NA	TRBD1	TRBJ1-1	CASSYGQGMNTEAFF	TGTGCCAGCAGTTACGGACAGGGGATGAACACTGAAGCTTTCTTT
TRBV19	NA	NA	TRBJ2-2	CASSIRQAGELFF	TGTGCCAGTAGTATCCGACAGGCCGGGGAGCTGTTTTTT
TRBV6-5	NA	NA	TRBJ2-4	CASRGLLAKNIQYF	TGTGCCAGCAGAGGACTGCTAGCCAAAAACATTCAGTACTTC
TRBV5-6	NA	NA	TRBJ2-6	CASSRSSGANVLTF	TGTGCCAGCAGCCGCAGCTCTGGGGCCAACGTCCTGACTTTC
TRBV12-1	NA	NA	TRBJ2-3	CASSFVGGLADTQYF	TGTGCCAGCAGCTTTGTGGGGGGACTTGCGGATACGCAGTATTTT
TRBV7-2	NA	NA	TRBJ1-1	CASSEDPGGVFEAFF	TGTGCCAGCAGCGAAGACCCGGGAGGGGTCTTTGAAGCTTTCTTT
TRBV7-2	NA	NA	TRBJ1-2	CASSLERLGYTF	TGTGCCAGCAGCTTAGAACGACTTGGCTACACCTTC
TRBV6-1	NA	TRBD2	TRBJ2-1	CASQDGGRLEQFF	TGTGCCAGCCAGGACGGGGGGAGGCTTGAGCAGTTCTTC
TRBV6-4	NA	TRBD1	TRBJ1-6	CASSERTGVNSPLHF	TGTGCCAGCAGTGAGCGGACAGGGGTTAATTCACCCCTCCACTTT
TRBV5-1	NA	NA	TRBJ1-2	CASSYAGAEGYTF	TGCGCCAGCAGCTATGCAGGGGCGGAGGGCTACACCTTC
TRBV5-5	NA	NA	TRBJ1-2	CASSSAGAASIGGYTF	TGTGCCAGCAGCTCAGCAGGGGCCGCTTCTATTGGAGGCTACACCTTC
TRBV7-2	NA	NA	TRBJ1-1	CASSPRGGSREAFF	TGTGCCAGCAGCCCAAGGGGTGGGTCTCGTGAAGCTTTCTTT
TRBV7-2	NA	NA	TRBJ1-1	CASSRSVELNTEAFF	TGTGCCAGCAGCCGGTCAGTGGAGTTGAACACTGAAGCTTTCTTT
TRBV29-1	NA	NA	TRBJ2-3	CSVGRGGNTDTQYF	TGCAGCGTTGGTAGGGGAGGCAACACAGATACGCAGTATTTT
TRBV9	NA	NA	TRBJ1-6	CASRGGTYNSPLHF	TGTGCCAGCAGGGGGGGGACCTATAATTCACCCCTCCACTTT
TRBV5-1	once	NA	TRBJ1-1	CASSLALPGTEAFF	TGCGCCAGCAGCTTGGCCTTACCCGGCACTGAAGCTTTCTTT
TRBV6-1	NA	TRBD2	TRBJ2-7	CASSVIGGSGRSSYEQYF	TGTGCCAGCAGTGTGATCGGGGGGAGCGGGAGAAGCTCCTACGAGCAGTACTTC
TRBV19	NA	NA	TRBJ1-2	CASMGEGKHGYTF	TGTGCCAGTATGGGGGAGGGGAAACATGGCTACACCTTC
TRBV7-9	NA	TRBD1	TRBJ1-6	CASSPSQGKNSPLHF	TGTGCCAGCAGCCCATCACAGGGGAAAAATTCACCCCTCCACTTT
TRBV6-6	once	NA	TRBJ1-2	CASSTTETRGYTF	TGTGCCAGCAGTACGACCGAAACTAGAGGCTACACCTTC
TRBV7-2	NA	NA	TRBJ2-6	CASSLSSGANVLTF	TGTGCCAGCAGCCTATCCTCTGGGGCCAACGTCCTGACTTTC
TRBV7-2	NA	TRBD2	TRBJ2-7	CASSQAATSGAYEQYF	TGTGCCAGCAGCCAAGCCGCCACTAGCGGGGCCTACGAGCAGTACTTC
TRBV9	NA	NA	TRBJ2-1	CASSVAVGTGDNEQFF	TGTGCCAGCAGCGTAGCGGTCGGGACTGGAGACAATGAGCAGTTCTTC
TRBV27	NA	NA	TRBJ1-2	CASSYSNNYGYTF	TGTGCCAGCAGTTACAGCAATAACTATGGCTACACCTTC
TRBV19	NA	NA	TRBJ2-7	CASSATSGRRTYEQYF	TGTGCCAGTAGTGCCACTTCAGGGAGGAGAACCTACGAGCAGTACTTC
TRBV7-9	NA	NA	TRBJ2-1	CASSRRDPGEIGEQFF	TGTGCCAGCAGTCGGAGAGACCCGGGGGAGATCGGTGAGCAGTTCTTC
TRBV7-8	NA	TRBD2	TRBJ2-2	CASSFTSGGATGELFF	TGTGCCAGCAGCTTCACTAGCGGGGGGGCCACCGGGGAGCTGTTTTTT
TRBV28	NA	NA	TRBJ1-5	CASSLLWGGNQPQHF	TGTGCCAGCAGTTTATTATGGGGGGGCAATCAGCCCCAGCATTTT
TRBV28	NA	NA	TRBJ2-1	CASRRYEQFF	TGTGCCAGCAGGCGGTATGAGCAGTTCTTC
TRBV5-1	once	NA	TRBJ2-1	CASSPSGFYNEQFF	TGCGCCAGCAGCCCCTCAGGATTTTACAATGAGCAGTTCTTC
TRBV5-1	once	NA	TRBJ2-2	CASGERVRTGELFF	TGCGCCAGCGGTGAGCGGGTTCGAACCGGGGAGCTGTTTTTT
TRBV5-1	NA	NA	TRBJ2-2	CATRGGRTGELFF	TGCGCCACCCGGGGAGGCCGCACCGGGGAGCTGTTTTTT
TRBV6-6	NA	NA	TRBJ1-2	CASTLGVGYTF	TGTGCCAGCACCCTAGGAGTTGGCTACACCTTC
TRBV19	NA	NA	TRBJ2-5	CASSQEGFETQYF	TGTGCCAGTAGCCAGGAGGGATTCGAGACCCAGTACTTC
TRBV27	NA	NA	TRBJ1-5	CASRHRDLNQPQHF	TGTGCCAGCCGACACAGGGACCTTAATCAGCCCCAGCATTTT
TRBV6-1	few	NA	TRBJ1-4	CASSEVGATNEKLFF	TGTGCCAGCAGTGAAGTGGGAGCAACTAATGAAAAACTGTTTTTT
TRBV30	NA	NA	TRBJ1-5	CAWSVLQEDQPQHF	TGTGCCTGGAGTGTACTACAGGAAGATCAGCCCCAGCATTTT
TRBV5-1	NA	TRBD1	TRBJ1-1	CASSMGQTSNTEAFF	TGCGCCAGCAGCATGGGACAGACTTCGAACACTGAAGCTTTCTTT
TRBV7-6	NA	NA	TRBJ1-1	CASSAPSTGRARDTEAFF	TGTGCCAGCAGCGCCCCCAGTACAGGGAGGGCCCGAGACACTGAAGCTTTCTTT
TRBV9	NA	NA	TRBJ1-3	CASTPDGSGNTIYF	TGTGCCAGCACTCCCGACGGGTCTGGAAACACCATATATTTT
TRBV7-2	few	TRBD2	TRBJ2-3	CASSSERGRTDTQYF	TGTGCCAGCAGCTCGGAGCGGGGGCGGACAGATACGCAGTATTTT
TRBV28	NA	NA	TRBJ1-2	CASSFQQIFYGYTF	TGTGCCAGCAGTTTCCAACAGATTTTCTATGGCTACACCTTC
TRBV21-1	NA	NA	TRBJ1-1	CASSKEAREAFF	TGTGCCAGCAGCAAAGAGGCCAGGGAAGCTTTCTTT
TRBV5-1	NA	NA	TRBJ2-2	CASSFGGTGELFF	TGCGCCAGCAGCTTTGGAGGAACCGGGGAGCTGTTTTTT
TRBV30	NA	NA	TRBJ1-3	CAWSVGGSGNTIYF	TGTGCCTGGAGTGTTGGGGGGTCTGGAAACACCATATATTTT
TRBV16	NA	NA	TRBJ2-3	CASSQFDSNTDTQYF	TGTGCCAGCAGCCAATTTGACAGCAACACAGATACGCAGTATTTT
TRBV9	NA	NA	TRBJ2-2	CASSVVQGRTGELFF	TGTGCCAGCAGCGTAGTACAGGGACGCACCGGGGAGCTGTTTTTT
TRBV9	once	NA	TRBJ1-1	CASSAGQSNTEAFF	TGTGCCAGCAGCGCAGGACAGAGTAACACTGAAGCTTTCTTT
TRBV2	NA	NA	TRBJ1-1	CASNGGSPGGLPMAFF	TGTGCCAGCAATGGGGGCAGTCCGGGGGGGCTTCCAATGGCTTTCTTT
TRBV7-2	few	NA	TRBJ1-3	CASSTSSGTIYF	TGTGCCAGCAGCACATCCTCGGGCACCATATATTTT
TRBV5-6	NA	TRBD1	TRBJ1-1	CASSLRGLGDTEAFF	TGTGCCAGCAGCCTAAGGGGGCTTGGGGACACTGAAGCTTTCTTT